The sequence of this T cell receptor (beta chain) was determined in a study of shared clonotypes between healthy human individuals. The repertoire was sequenced with immunoSEQ multiplex PCR; TCRdb's copy has only in-frame clones and lacks some. This table has about 480,000 clones, 60% to 80% appearing once. This clone turned up a few times. Samples left unsorted employed roughly 90 million PBMCs for genomic DNA. This CDR3 has 15 amino acids. The V gene end was trimmed by 0 bases and the J gene end by 5 bases; junction bases not matched to a gene: 4. CDR1 is SGDLS and CDR2 is YYNGEE in the germline V gene.

The sequenced sample was PBMCs. The V and J genes are TRBV9 and TRBJ2-2; TRBD1 matches at 7 bases. This receptor was identified in a woman between 35 and 50 years old in good health. Some clones in this sample may be carry-over from other donors' samples. The CDR3 DNA is TGTGCCAGCAGCGTAGCGGGACAGACGACCGGGGAGCTGTTTTTT. Protein: CASSVAGQTTGELFF.